Following are 23 T cell receptor beta chains from one sample sequenced in a study of vaccination effects on CD4 cells after COVID-19. The ViraFEST assay expanded antigen-specific CD4+ T cells with viral peptide pools before sequencing. Isolating CD4+ T cells followed about 10 days of culture. A positive SARS-CoV-2 PCR test fell between March and December 2020. Each participant received a vaccine that was either BNT162b2 or mRNA-1273, given as two doses. The data were produced by immunoSEQ multiplex PCR, yet TCRdb's version contains in-frame clones alone and is incomplete. The sample carries some 14,000 clones, around 78% recorded once. Their recognized antigens are unknown. The specimen was CD4+ T cells from PBMCs cultured with HCoV-NL63 spike peptides, collected after COVID-19 vaccination. The receptors stem from a human donor who had a prior SARS-CoV-2 infection.

The rearrangement links TRBV7-9 to TRBJ2-7; a weak D match, TRBD2 (5 bases). V lost 3 bases to trimming and J lost 2 bases, with 8 bases between them. CDR1 and CDR2 from the germline V gene are SEHNR and FQNEAQ (reference sequence). The length of the CDR3 is 13 residues. CDR3 coding DNA: TGTGCCAGCAGCTTCGAGCGGCCCTACGAGCAGTACTTC. Translation gives CASSFERPYEQYF.

V and J are TRBV5-6 and TRBJ2-2, with 9 bases that match TRBD2. The CDR3 runs 17 residues. CDR1 and CDR2 from the germline V gene are SGHDT and YYEEEE. J was trimmed by 2 bases and V by 2 bases; bases with no gene match: 7. CDR3 protein: CASSLPIAGDNTGELFF. For the CDR3, the DNA is TGTGCCAGCAGCTTACCGATAGCGGGGGACAACACCGGGGAGCTGTTTTTT.

This chain connects TRBV2 to TRBJ1-5, with 7 bases that match TRBD1. Germline CDR1 reads SNHLY; CDR2 reads FYNNEI. Trimming cost V 11 bases and J 2 bases; bases outside gene matches: 9. This CDR3 spans 14 amino acids. This chain's CDR3 is CASQEGTGNQPQHF. In DNA, the CDR3 is TGTGCCTCGCAAGAGGGGACAGGCAATCAGCCCCAGCATTTT.

The chain recombines TRBV10-3 with TRBJ2-1, with 9 bases fitting TRBD2. V shed 6 bases, J shed 4 bases, and the junction held 4 bases outside the gene matches. There are 14 residues in the CDR3. CDR1 is ENHRY and CDR2 is SYGVKD in the germline V gene. The CDR3 region has the DNA TGTGCCATCAGCGGACTAGCGACATACAATGAGCAGTTCTTC. Its translation: CAISGLATYNEQFF.

The V gene is TRBV5-6, the J gene TRBJ2-7; D gene unclear. This CDR3 contains 13 residues. The ends were cut back, 0 bases at V and 3 bases at J, with 7 bases in the middle. CDR1 SGHDT and CDR2 YYEEEE come from the germline V gene. The CDR3: CASSLETGYEQYF. DNA of the CDR3: TGTGCCAGCAGCTTGGAGACTGGCTACGAGCAGTACTTC.

V is TRBV7-3 and J is TRBJ2-5; the D gene is possibly TRBD2 (6 bases). The CDR3 extends over 16 amino acids. V lost 5 bases, J lost 6 bases, and 22 bases lay in between. Germline V gene sequence: CDR1 SGHTA, CDR2 FQGTGA. As DNA, the CDR3 is TGTGCCAGCAGCAAAAGAGGAGGGTTAGACGGAAAGACCCAGTACTTC. This translates into CASSKRGGLDGKTQYF.

This rearrangement joins TRBV24-1 to TRBJ2-1; 10 bases are shared with TRBD1. The CDR3 contains 15 residues. V dropped 3 bases and J dropped 6; count of bases not matched to a gene: 4. Per the germline V gene, CDR1 is KGHDR and CDR2 is SFDVKD. CDR3 residues: CATSDPRTGGNEQFF. CDR3 nucleotides: TGTGCCACCAGTGATCCCCGGACAGGGGGCAATGAGCAGTTCTTC.

The chain recombines TRBV2 with TRBJ1-1; TRBD1 matches at 8 bases. The CDR3 is 14 residues long. V gave up 4 bases and J gave up 8 bases; unmatched junction bases: 9. The germline V gene encodes CDR1 SNHLY and CDR2 FYNNEI. CDR3: CASSGSYRTGEAFF. CDR3 in DNA: TGTGCCAGCAGTGGGTCATACAGGACAGGGGAAGCTTTCTTT.

This sequence joins TRBV6-5 and TRBJ2-2, with 9 bases matching TRBD1. The CDR3 is 15 amino acids. Per the germline V gene, CDR1 is MNHEY and CDR2 is SVGAGI. V trimming: 5 bases; J trimming: 5 bases; junction bases outside the gene matches: 6. The chain's CDR3 is CASSPWTGVTGELFF. Here the CDR3 DNA reads TGTGCCAGCAGTCCCTGGACAGGGGTGACCGGGGAGCTGTTTTTT.

The count of this clone is one. This chain connects TRBV7-2 to TRBJ1-5; D not certain. The CDR3 is 14 residues long. The germline V and J ends were trimmed by 1 base and 6 bases, with 10 bases remaining between them. CDR1 and CDR2 (germline): SGHTA, FQGNSA. The CDR3 protein is CASSLVYAGQPQHF. DNA of the CDR3: TGTGCCAGCAGCTTAGTATACGCGGGTCAGCCCCAGCATTTT.

The chain links TRBV2 to TRBJ2-1, with TRBD1 as a possible D gene (5 bases). From germline, CDR1 is SNHLY and CDR2 FYNNEI. With 7 bases removed from V and 5 bases from J, the gap between germline ends came to 12 bases. This CDR3 is built from 13 residues. The CDR3 DNA follows: TGTGCCAGCACCGCAGGGCAAGACAATGAGCAGTTCTTC. It yields the protein CASTAGQDNEQFF. The complete variable domain, with remaining parts taken from reference TRBV2 and TRBJ2-1, reads EPEVTQTPSHQVTQMGQEVILRCVPISNHLYFYWYRQILGQKVEFLVSFYNNEISEKSEIFDDQFSVERPDGSNFTLKIRSTKLEDSAMYFCASTAGQDNEQFFGPGTRLTVL.

The V gene is TRBV7-9, the J gene TRBJ2-3, with unresolved D. The germline V gene encodes CDR1 SEHNR and CDR2 FQNEAQ (reference sequence). Trimming took off 8 bases at V and 6 bases at J, with 12 bases between the two ends. The CDR3 totals 12 residues. CDR3 protein: CASGPMGDTQYF. The CDR3 DNA reads TGTGCCAGCGGACCTATGGGGGATACGCAGTATTTT.

This clone was detected only once. The chain carries TRBV28 and TRBJ2-3, with D possibly being TRBD1 (5 bases). Germline V gives CDR1 MDHEN, CDR2 SYDVKM. This CDR3 has 14 amino acids. Trimming took off 3 bases at V and 2 bases at J, with 9 bases between the two ends. CDR3 in DNA: TGTGCCAGCAGTTTTGGGGCTTCCACAGATACGCAGTATTTT. It is translated as CASSFGASTDTQYF.

This clone was seen only once. V is TRBV24-1 and J is TRBJ2-5, with TRBD1 matching over 10 bases. CDR1 and CDR2 from the germline V gene are KGHDR and SFDVKD. The junction had 1 base not matched to a gene; V was cut back by 2 bases and J by 5 bases. The CDR3 loop spans 14 amino acids. CDR3 amino acids: CATSDSDRGETQYF. Here the CDR3 DNA reads TGTGCCACCAGTGATTCGGACAGGGGGGAGACCCAGTACTTC.

The rearrangement links TRBV7-6 to TRBJ2-3, with D tentatively TRBD2 (6 bases). The CDR3 extends over 17 amino acids. Germline V gene lookup returns CDR1 SGHVS and CDR2 FNYEAQ. Deletions cut 3 bases from V and 2 bases from J, with 18 bases between. The CDR3 nucleotides are TGTGCCAGCAGCTTCGGGAGACTGGGGTCCGTCACAGATACGCAGTATTTT. The encoded protein is CASSFGRLGSVTDTQYF.

The V gene is TRBV30, the J gene TRBJ1-2; 11 bases align to TRBD1. Germline V lookup: CDR1 GTSNPN, CDR2 SVGIG (reference sequence). CDR3 length equals 14 residues. After removal of 5 bases from V and 8 bases from J, the junction contained 10 bases not matched to a gene. The CDR3 coding sequence is TGTGCCTGGGAGGACAGGGGGCAAGGGTACGGCTACACCTTC. Amino acid sequence: CAWEDRGQGYGYTF.

The J gene is TRBJ1-3, the V gene TRBV3-1 (or the pseudogene TRBV3-2), with TRBD1 identical over 9 bases. V gave up 5 bases and J gave up 7 bases; unmatched junction bases: 3. This CDR3 contains 13 residues. Looked up from germline, CDR1 is LGHDT and CDR2 is YNNKEL (reference sequence). The CDR3 DNA reads TGTGCCAGCAGCGCTGGACAGGGGAACACCATATATTTT. The encoded protein is CASSAGQGNTIYF.

The table lists this clone with a count of one. This chain uses TRBV5-1 with TRBJ2-5; D call uncertain. The CDR3 sequence is 14 residues long. Germline V gene data show CDR1 as SGHRS and CDR2 as YFSETQ. Trimming took 4 bases from V and 1 from J, leaving 11 bases between them. This chain's CDR3 is CASSARSLQETQYF. In nucleotides, the CDR3 is TGCGCCAGCAGCGCTAGGAGCCTCCAAGAGACCCAGTACTTC.

The chain is built from TRBV12-3 or TRBV12-4 and TRBJ2-5; D perhaps matches TRBD2 (6 bases). Trimming removed 8 bases from V and 5 bases from J, with 15 bases in between. The CDR3 is 13 amino acids. In DNA, the CDR3 is TGTGCCAGCGAGGCCGGGGGTTCTGAGACCCAGTACTTC. Translated: CASEAGGSETQYF.

This sequence joins TRBV9 and TRBJ2-1; 8 bases are shared with TRBD1. CDR3 length equals 16 residues. CDR1 is SGDLS and CDR2 is YYNGEE in the germline V gene. V was clipped by 4 bases and J by 0 bases; unmatched bases: 6. The CDR3 reads CASSPRTGTSYNEQFF. The CDR3 nucleotides read TGTGCCAGCAGCCCCCGGACAGGGACCTCCTACAATGAGCAGTTCTTC.

This chain links TRBV7-2 with TRBJ2-3, with D unclear. Looked up from germline, CDR1 is SGHTA and CDR2 is FQGNSA. V lost 7 bases and J 8 bases, leaving 10 bases between the germline ends. The CDR3 sequence is 11 residues long. Here the CDR3 reads CASMRMSTQYF. Here the CDR3 DNA reads TGTGCCAGCATGAGGATGAGTACGCAGTATTTT.

In its sample, this clone was seen a few times. V gene TRBV4-2 combines with J gene TRBJ2-3, with TRBD2 as a possible D gene (6 bases). The V gene lost 0 bases and the J gene lost 4 bases, with 14 bases spanning the gap. The CDR3 is made up of 16 amino acids. Germline V lookup: CDR1 LGHNA, CDR2 YNFKEQ. CDR3 coding DNA: TGTGCCAGCAGCCAAGATTTGCGGGATTCAGCAGATACGCAGTATTTT. Residues: CASSQDLRDSADTQYF.

Only one count was recorded for this clone. The chain is built from TRBV7-8 and TRBJ2-3; D not certain. The V gene's germline CDR1 is SGHVS and CDR2 FQNEAQ. The CDR3 is 18 residues long. V was clipped by 2 bases and J by 0 bases, with 18 bases between them. DNA for the CDR3: TGTGCCAGCAGCTTATCCTTTTCGATGCAGAGAAGCACAGATACGCAGTATTTT. Translation gives CASSLSFSMQRSTDTQYF.